This T cell receptor beta chain comes out of a study of identical twins. Study-level results: The abundant beta clonotypes from cord blood had fewer insertions, and memory repertoires had none of this. Sharing of beta out-of-frame sequences by twins showed a weaker excess. Donors were not followed over many years; analysis was cross-sectional. Possibly, invariant MAIT and iNKT cells partly confounded zero-insertion analyses.

Deletions cut 9 bases from V and 0 bases from J, with 16 bases between. CDR3 length: 15 residues. Germline-derived CDR1 and CDR2 are SNHLY and FYNNEI. Comments on this clonotype: What it recognizes is unknown.

TCRdb independently ran MiXCR on the 5' RACE reads; one entry per CDR3 protein. The data hold fewer than 650,000 distinct CDR3 sequences, with approximately 9.6% observed a single time. These data were also filed under a second study, of yellow fever vaccine responses in identical twins.

This clonotype originated in a woman aged 18-29 years in good health. Sequencing input: PBMCs. The J gene is TRBJ2-3, the V gene TRBV2; maybe TRBD1 (5 bases). CDR3: CASLPPGFSTDTQYF. As DNA, the CDR3 is TGTGCCAGTCTTCCTCCAGGGTTCAGCACAGATACGCAGTATTTT.